Presented here are 18 T cell receptor beta chains from one specimen sequenced in a study of blood T cell repertoires in COVID-19. Assay used: immunoSEQ multiplex PCR; TCRdb lists only in-frame clones, some missing. Counted here are 84,000 or so clones, over 80% occurring once; the ten biggest clones make up approximately 20%. The source material was peripheral blood. The receptor set was obtained from a man older than 75 with active or convalescent COVID-19.

The V call is TRBV24-1, the J call TRBJ2-5, with D possibly TRBD2 on 6 matching bases. The CDR3 consists of 16 residues. CDR1 is KGHDR and CDR2 is SFDVKD in the germline V gene. V lost 2 bases and J lost 1, with 13 bases in between. CDR3 in amino acids: CATSDSGDWAQETQYF. The CDR3 DNA follows: TGTGCCACCAGTGATTCGGGGGACTGGGCCCAAGAGACCCAGTACTTC.

Points on this clone: Relative to the germline gene, one junction end is altered; a read error may explain this. This rearrangement joins TRBV12-3 or TRBV12-4 to TRBJ1-1; maybe TRBD1 (6 bases). The CDR3 spans 13 residues. CDR3 loop: CASSLAGALIHYF. The CDR3 DNA follows: TGTGCCAGCAGTTTGGCGGGGGCCCTAATACACTATTTT.

The V and J genes are TRBV5-1 and TRBJ2-2; 8 bases match TRBD2. CDR3 length: 18 residues. CDR1 and CDR2 (germline): SGHRS, YFSETQ. V shed 4 bases, J shed 0 bases, and the junction held 11 bases outside the gene matches. CDR3 region: CASSHSGTRNSNTGELFF. The DNA of the CDR3 is TGCGCCAGCAGCCACTCCGGGACTAGAAATTCGAACACCGGGGAGCTGTTTTTT.

V and J are TRBV19 and TRBJ1-2; possible D gene TRBD1, 6 bases. The CDR3 consists of 15 residues. V was cut by 4 bases and J by 6 bases, with 18 bases left in between. Germline CDR1 is LNHDA and CDR2 is SQIVND (reference sequence). In nucleotides, the CDR3 is TGTGCCAGTAGTACCCCACAAGGGGGTCAGAATGGCTACACCTTC. It codes for CASSTPQGGQNGYTF. The full variable domain, rest sourced from reference TRBV19 and TRBJ1-2, is DGGITQSPKYLFRKEGQNVTLSCEQNLNHDAMYWYRQDPGQGLRLIYYSQIVNDFQKGDIAEGYSVSREKKESFPLTVTSAQKNPTAFYLCASSTPQGGQNGYTFGSGTRLTVV.

The rearrangement links TRBV30 to TRBJ2-7, with 11 positions matching TRBD2. Germline CDR1 and CDR2: GTSNPN and SVGIG (reference sequence). The CDR3 has 13 residues. V shed 3 bases and J 6 bases; nucleotides not matched to a gene: 4. The CDR3 coding sequence is TGTGCCTGGAGAACTAGCGGGAGTGTCGAGCAGTACGTC. This sequence encodes CAWRTSGSVEQYV.

The V call is TRBV10-1, the J call TRBJ2-3; tentatively, D is TRBD1 (6 bases). Trimming left V 3 bases short and J 6 bases short, with 13 bases between. This CDR3 has 14 residues. Germline loops: CDR1 WNHNN, CDR2 SYGVQD (reference sequence). CDR3 loop: CASSERGLSDTQYF. The CDR3 DNA follows: TGCGCCAGCAGTGAAAGGGGGTTGTCGGATACGCAGTATTTT.

The gene calls are TRBV5-1 and TRBJ2-1; 7 bases are shared with TRBD1. This CDR3 spans 14 amino acids. V gave up 4 bases and J gave up 8 bases; unmatched junction bases: 9. Looked up from germline, CDR1 is SGHRS and CDR2 is YFSETQ. CDR3 sequence reads: CASSARQGAYEQFF. CDR3 sequence (DNA): TGCGCCAGCAGCGCCCGACAGGGTGCCTATGAGCAGTTCTTC.

The gene calls are TRBV3-1 (or the pseudogene TRBV3-2) and TRBJ1-6; 7 positions agree with TRBD1. J was trimmed by 13 bases and V by 4 bases; bases with no gene match: 10. The CDR3 is 14 residues long. Germline V CDR1 and CDR2: LGHDT, YNNKEL (reference sequence). CDR3 in amino acids: CASSLGTAMGPLHF. CDR3 coding DNA: TGTGCCAGCAGCCTTGGGACAGCGATGGGGCCCCTCCACTTT.

This chain connects TRBV5-1 to TRBJ1-5; TRBD1 aligns across 8 bases. The ends lost 2 bases at V and 4 bases at J; junction bases unmatched: 2. This CDR3 is built from 14 residues. The germline V gene has CDR1 SGHRS and CDR2 YFSETQ. The CDR3: CASSFGTGNQPQHF. CDR3 DNA: TGCGCCAGCAGCTTCGGGACAGGTAATCAGCCCCAGCATTTT.

The chain links TRBV7-2 to TRBJ2-1; 8 positions agree with TRBD2. This CDR3 is 15 amino acids long. Trimming cost V 7 bases and J 2 bases; bases outside gene matches: 7. From germline, CDR1 is SGHTA and CDR2 FQGNSA. Here the CDR3 reads CASKSGGGPYNEQFF. The CDR3 DNA follows: TGTGCCAGCAAATCCGGGGGGGGCCCCTACAATGAGCAGTTCTTC. Together with reference TRBV7-2 and TRBJ2-1, the CDR3 gives the full variable domain: GAGVSQSPSNKVTEKGKDVELRCDPISGHTALYWYRQSLGQGLEFLIYFQGNSAPDKSGLPSDRFSAERTGGSVSTLTIQRTQQEDSAVYLCASKSGGGPYNEQFFGPGTRLTVL.

In this sample, this clone turned up a few times. J is TRBJ1-2 and V is TRBV2, with D uncertain. CDR3 length: 12 amino acids. The germline V and J ends were trimmed by 3 bases and 9 bases, with 11 bases remaining between them. Germline CDR1 reads SNHLY; CDR2 reads FYNNEI. As DNA, the CDR3 is TGTGCCAGCAGTGAGTTCAGGAGGAGCTACACCTTC. This gives the protein CASSEFRRSYTF.

On this clone itself: Other nucleotide sequences in the sample specify the same CDR3. The rearrangement links TRBV5-4 to TRBJ1-1; D perhaps matches TRBD1 (5 bases). The length of the CDR3 is 14 residues. Germline values: CDR1 SGHNT, CDR2 YYREEE (reference sequence). The germline V and J ends were trimmed by 4 bases and 1 base, with 11 bases remaining between them. The CDR3 is CASSLGQTNTEAFF. In nucleotides, the CDR3 is TGTGCCAGCAGCCTAGGACAAACGAACACTGAAGCTTTCTTT.

The chain is built from TRBV28 and TRBJ2-1; TRBD2 aligns across 11 bases. Looked up from germline, CDR1 is MDHEN and CDR2 is SYDVKM. CDR3 length: 16 residues. The J segment lost 7 bases and the V segment lost 6 bases, leaving 11 bases of the junction unmatched. The CDR3 protein is CASRTEGLAVANEQFF. CDR3 nucleotide sequence: TGTGCCAGCAGGACAGAGGGACTAGCGGTAGCTAATGAGCAGTTCTTC.

The rearrangement uses TRBV5-6 and TRBJ2-3; 10 bases are shared with TRBD1. The CDR3 is made up of 16 amino acids. The V gene's germline CDR1 is SGHDT and CDR2 YYEEEE. With V trimmed by 0 bases and J by 0 bases, 1 base remained unmatched. CDR3 sequence reads: CASSLGQGASTDTQYF. In DNA form, the CDR3 reads TGTGCCAGCAGCTTGGGACAGGGGGCCAGCACAGATACGCAGTATTTT.

This chain uses TRBV5-1 with TRBJ1-4, with 7 bases matching TRBD1. Looked up from germline, CDR1 is SGHRS and CDR2 is YFSETQ. CDR3 size: 16 residues. With V trimmed by 0 bases and J by 4 bases, 6 bases remained unmatched. The CDR3 sequence is CASSLGTGSGNEKLFF. For the CDR3, the DNA is TGCGCCAGCAGCTTGGGGACAGGAAGCGGTAATGAAAAACTGTTTTTT.

The chain employs TRBV11-3 and TRBJ2-7; perhaps TRBD2 as D (5 bases). Germline V gene data show CDR1 as SGHNT and CDR2 as YENEEA. Trimming shortened V by 3 bases and J by 2 bases, and 8 bases separated the two germline ends. The CDR3 is made up of 13 amino acids. The CDR3 DNA reads TGTGCCAGCAGCTTCGGGGAAACCTACGAGCAGTACGTC. Its protein is CASSFGETYEQYV.

This chain joins TRBV3-1 (or the pseudogene TRBV3-2) and TRBJ1-1; the match to TRBD1 covers 11 bases. The CDR3 totals 14 residues. CDR1 LGHDT and CDR2 YNNKEL come from the germline V gene (reference sequence). Trimming removed 3 bases from V and 4 bases from J; junction bases left unmatched: 1. CDR3 DNA: TGTGCCAGCAGCCAGGGGACAGGGGGCACTGAAGCTTTCTTT. Translated, it gives CASSQGTGGTEAFF.

The genes are TRBV11-2 and TRBJ1-1; 10 bases fit TRBD1. CDR1 is SGHAT and CDR2 is FQNNGV in the germline V gene. The CDR3 runs to 15 residues. With 2 bases clipped from V and 3 bases from J, the junction kept 3 bases outside the gene matches. CDR3 sequence: CASSLLGQGYTEAFF. The CDR3 region has the DNA TGTGCCAGCAGCTTATTGGGACAGGGGTACACTGAAGCTTTCTTT.